This entry lists 7 T cell receptor beta chains sequenced from one sample in a study of control samples from healthy donors and cancer patients. This table comes from immunoSEQ multiplex PCR, and its TCRdb copy is limited to in-frame clones, with some not included. Of around 140,000 clones in the sample, 80% to 95% were seen once. What was sequenced was blood. Every receptor here comes from a young man in good health.

This chain uses TRBV10-3 with TRBJ2-5; D may be TRBD1 or TRBD2 (5 bases each). Germline CDR1 ENHRY, CDR2 SYGVKD. The V end was cut by 4 bases, the J end by 5 bases, with 26 bases between. The CDR3 has 18 amino acids. In DNA form, the CDR3 reads TGTGCCATCAGTGTCCCGAGCCTTACCGGGACGCCAGCGGAGACCCAGTACTTC. This codes for CAISVPSLTGTPAETQYF.

The CDR3 DNA is TGTGCCAGCGGAGGGGATGCGGGGGGCCGCACAGATACGCAGTATTTT. It yields the protein CASGGDAGGRTDTQYF. The chain has TRBV2 and TRBJ2-3; 8 bases line up with TRBD2. Losses at the gene ends were 8 bases for V and 1 base for J; bases not matched to a gene: 11. The CDR3 consists of 16 residues. Germline lookup yields CDR1 SNHLY and CDR2 FYNNEI.

The chain couples TRBV27 to TRBJ1-5, with unresolved D. Trimming stripped 5 bases from V and 5 bases from J, with 10 bases between. Per the germline V gene, CDR1 is MNHEY and CDR2 is SMNVEV (reference sequence). The CDR3 spans 13 residues. The CDR3 coding sequence is TGTGCCAGCAGTCACGCCAACTATCAGCCCCAGCATTTT. Translation: CASSHANYQPQHF.

CDR3 in DNA: TGTGCCAGCAGCAAGACAGATACGCAGTATTTT. Translation: CASSKTDTQYF. This sequence joins TRBV7-9 and TRBJ2-3; D gene ambiguous. The germline V gene encodes CDR1 SEHNR and CDR2 FQNEAQ (reference sequence). This CDR3 is built from 11 residues. Trimming left V 5 bases short and J 3 bases short, with 3 bases between.

Of note for this clone: Different DNA sequences within this sample yield the same CDR3. The V and J genes are TRBV4-1 and TRBJ1-4; D is possibly TRBD1 (5 bases). This CDR3 contains 15 residues. Trimming removed 0 bases from V and 8 bases from J, with 13 bases in between. Germline-derived CDR1 and CDR2 are MGHRA and YSYEKL. The CDR3 nucleotides read TGCGCCAGCAGCCAAGAGGCAGGGCGGGGGGAAAAACTGTTTTTT. Translated, it gives CASSQEAGRGEKLFF.

CDR3 coding DNA: TGTGCCAGCACAAATTACAATGAGCAGTTCTTC. It is translated as CASTNYNEQFF. The chain joins TRBV27 to TRBJ2-1; D gene unclear. The CDR3 loop spans 11 amino acids. V was pared by 7 bases and J by 4 bases, with 5 bases between. In germline, CDR1 is MNHEY, CDR2 SMNVEV (reference sequence).

The gene calls are TRBV6-6 and TRBJ1-5; 7 bases line up with TRBD1. V was clipped by 5 bases and J by 7 bases; unmatched bases: 14. This CDR3 spans 16 amino acids. Germline V gives CDR1 MNHNY, CDR2 SVGAGI (reference sequence). The CDR3 DNA reads TGTGCCAGCAGTACAAACCTTAGACAGGGTCAACAGCCCCAGCATTTT. This codes for CASSTNLRQGQQPQHF.